What follows are 23 T cell receptor beta chains derived from one specimen sequenced in a study of CD8 T cells in Susac syndrome (dated by TCRdb to between 2019 and 2020). Libraries were built with the immunoSEQ multiplex PCR assay. RNA was extracted using the RNeasy kit, and about 0.5 to 1 microgram was reverse transcribed with random hexamers. In-frame beta chains were kept once TCRdb had trimmed the public reads at Q25 with fastp and called clones with MiXCR. Every entry covers one CDR3 protein and lists the most common genes and DNA from its rows. Here the sample has about 150,000 distinct CDR3 sequences; roughly 94% occur a single time. Under 0.095% of the sample belongs to the ten largest clones. The sequenced material came from CD4+ T cells from PBMCs. These receptors all come from a human donor in good health.

The J gene is TRBJ2-5, the V gene TRBV12-3 or TRBV12-4; D is perhaps TRBD1 or TRBD2 (5 bases each). This CDR3 contains 13 residues. The V gene lost 2 bases and the J gene lost 5 bases, with 9 bases spanning the gap. The CDR3 loop reads CASSLWGGETQYF. In nucleotides, the CDR3 is TGTGCCAGCAGTTTATGGGGCGGGGAGACCCAGTACTTC.

The chain joins TRBV3-1 to TRBJ1-6; 7 nucleotides align to TRBD1. The CDR3 is made up of 14 amino acids. The ends lost 6 bases at V and 7 bases at J; junction bases unmatched: 6. Germline values: CDR1 LGHDT, CDR2 YNNKEL (reference sequence). The CDR3 nucleotides are TGTGCCAGCAGAGACAGGGCAGGGAATTCACCCCTCCACTTT. Protein product: CASRDRAGNSPLHF.

The chain is built from TRBV29-1 and TRBJ1-2; D remains unclear. This CDR3 is built from 13 residues. Trimming left V 4 bases short and J 3 bases short, with 12 bases between. Germline-derived CDR1 and CDR2 are SQVTM and ANQGSEA. CDR3 residues: CSVAQAYDYGYTF. As DNA, the CDR3 is TGCAGCGTTGCGCAGGCCTATGACTATGGCTACACCTTC.

The chain is built from TRBV12-3 or TRBV12-4 and TRBJ1-2; D remains unclear. The CDR3 is made up of 15 amino acids. Trimming cost V 2 bases and J 3 bases, with 13 bases left between them. CDR3 nucleotides: TGTGCCAGCAGTTTATATAAGGCCAGAGACTATGGCTACACCTTC. Its translation: CASSLYKARDYGYTF.

The V and J genes are TRBV9 and TRBJ1-4; 7 bases are shared with TRBD1. Per germline, CDR1 SGDLS and CDR2 YYNGEE. The V and J ends lost 0 bases and 7 bases, in that order; junction bases with no gene match: 6. The CDR3 runs 15 residues. For the CDR3, the DNA is TGTGCCAGCAGCGTAGGACAGGGTGGTACTGAAAAACTGTTTTTT. This sequence encodes CASSVGQGGTEKLFF.

The V call is TRBV27, the J call TRBJ2-6; D may match TRBD1 or TRBD2 (5 bases each). CDR3 length equals 17 residues. The V end was cut by 3 bases, the J end by 0 bases, with 12 bases between. The germline V gene encodes CDR1 MNHEY and CDR2 SMNVEV (reference sequence). CDR3 sequence (DNA): TGTGCCAGCAGTTTGAGGGTAGGGGTCTCTGGGGCCAACGTCCTGACTTTC. This sequence encodes CASSLRVGVSGANVLTF.

This clonotype has only one observation. The chain uses TRBV7-6 and TRBJ2-7, with a possible D match to TRBD1 (6 bases). Germline V gives CDR1 SGHVS, CDR2 FNYEAQ. V lost 3 bases and J lost 2, with 11 bases in between. This CDR3 spans 14 amino acids. The DNA of the CDR3 is TGTGCCAGCAGCTTGATGACAGGAACCTACGAGCAGTACTTC. Encoded protein: CASSLMTGTYEQYF.

The genes are TRBV20-1 and TRBJ1-1; TRBD1 matches 9 bases. Germline assignment: CDR1 DFQATT and CDR2 SNEGSKA (reference sequence). V dropped 6 bases and J dropped 4; count of bases not matched to a gene: 9. The CDR3 has 14 amino acids. CDR3 in DNA: TGCAGTGCCATGGGTGGACAGGGGTTCACTGAAGCTTTCTTT. This sequence encodes CSAMGGQGFTEAFF.

This chain uses TRBV20-1 with TRBJ1-5; D remains unclear. Germline-derived CDR1 and CDR2 are DFQATT and SNEGSKA (reference sequence). CDR3 length: 15 amino acids. V lost 0 bases and J lost 0, with 9 bases in between. The CDR3 DNA is TGCAGTGCTAGAGAGGAAGGATATAGCAATCAGCCCCAGCATTTT. Protein product: CSAREEGYSNQPQHF.

The rearrangement uses TRBV20-1 and TRBJ1-2; D gene uncertain. This CDR3 region has 15 residues. With 0 bases removed from V and 3 bases from J, the gap between germline ends came to 14 bases. The V gene's germline CDR1 is DFQATT and CDR2 SNEGSKA (reference sequence). The CDR3 sequence: CSARDRLGKDYGYTF. CDR3 DNA sequence: TGCAGTGCTAGAGATCGCTTGGGCAAAGACTATGGCTACACCTTC.

The CDR3 DNA reads TGCGCCAGCAGCCAACCCGGGACAGGGATGGGCCGGGACGAGCAGTACTTC. This encodes CASSQPGTGMGRDEQYF. The chain is built from TRBV4-1 and TRBJ2-7; 9 bases line up with TRBD1. The CDR3 totals 17 residues. The V and J ends lost 2 bases and 5 bases, in that order; junction bases with no gene match: 13. Germline-derived CDR1 and CDR2 are MGHRA and YSYEKL.

The chain joins TRBV6-6 to TRBJ1-4; D is ambiguous. The CDR3 has 16 residues. V was shortened by 5 bases and J by 4 bases, with 17 bases between the two germline ends. CDR1 and CDR2 from the germline V gene are MNHNY and SVGAGI (reference sequence). The chain's CDR3 is CASSPLTGGRNEKLFF. CDR3 sequence (DNA): TGTGCCAGCAGTCCCCTAACGGGAGGCCGTAATGAAAAACTGTTTTTT.

The chain is built from TRBV6-6 and TRBJ1-1; D may be TRBD1 (5 bases). CDR1 is MNHNY and CDR2 is SVGAGI in the germline V gene (reference sequence). V was shortened by 4 bases and J by 1 base, with 13 bases between the two germline ends. The CDR3 is 15 residues long. The CDR3 is CASSLGAGGNTEAFF. The DNA for the CDR3 is TGTGCCAGCAGTTTGGGTGCGGGGGGGAACACTGAAGCTTTCTTT.

The rearrangement uses TRBV27 and TRBJ1-1; a weak D match, TRBD1 (6 bases). CDR3 size: 14 residues. CDR1 is MNHEY, CDR2 SMNVEV, per germline (reference sequence). Trimming removed 7 bases from V and 5 bases from J, with 17 bases in between. CDR3 in DNA: TGTGCCAGCAAAGGTGCTCAGGGGATTACTGAAGCTTTCTTT. Encoded protein: CASKGAQGITEAFF.

The rearrangement joins TRBV12-3 or TRBV12-4 to TRBJ2-7; TRBD1 aligns across 8 bases. The CDR3 contains 14 residues. The J segment lost 3 bases and the V segment lost 5 bases, leaving 6 bases of the junction unmatched. CDR3 residues: CASSLDRVDYEQYF. In DNA form, the CDR3 reads TGTGCCAGCAGTCTGGACAGGGTGGACTACGAGCAGTACTTC.

The chain has TRBV7-9 and TRBJ1-1; no clear D. Per germline, CDR1 SEHNR and CDR2 FQNEAQ (reference sequence). Trimming shortened V by 5 bases and J by 6 bases, and 10 bases separated the two germline ends. The CDR3 runs to 12 residues. The CDR3 protein is CASSPQMSEAFF. The CDR3, as DNA: TGTGCCAGCAGCCCCCAAATGTCTGAAGCTTTCTTT.

This chain uses TRBV30 with TRBJ2-5, with D hard to call. Looked up from germline, CDR1 is GTSNPN and CDR2 is SVGIG (reference sequence). V shed 1 base and J shed 2 bases, with 5 bases lying between them. CDR3 length: 12 residues. CDR3 sequence: CAWSEVQETQYF. CDR3 bases: TGTGCCTGGAGTGAGGTTCAAGAGACCCAGTACTTC.

The chain uses TRBV6-5 and TRBJ2-7; 8 bases align to TRBD2. The length of the CDR3 is 14 residues. CDR1 and CDR2 (germline): MNHEY, SVGAGI. With V trimmed by 0 bases and J by 6 bases, 4 bases remained unmatched. CDR3 in DNA: TGTGCCAGCAGTTACTCGAGGCGGGAGGTCGAGCAGTACTTC. Protein product: CASSYSRREVEQYF.

V gene TRBV9 combines with J gene TRBJ2-2; 12 bases are a match to TRBD2. Germline CDR1 SGDLS, CDR2 YYNGEE. The CDR3 contains 20 residues. The junction had 16 bases not matched to a gene; V was cut back by 4 bases and J by 3 bases. This CDR3 is CASSPYPTSGSLRHTGELFF. CDR3 in DNA: TGTGCCAGCAGCCCTTACCCGACTAGCGGGAGCCTCAGGCACACCGGGGAGCTGTTTTTT. Filled out from reference TRBV9 and TRBJ2-2, the complete variable domain reads DSGVTQTPKHLITATGQRVTLRCSPRSGDLSVYWYQQSLDQGLQFLIQYYNGEERAKGNILERFSAQQFPDLHSELNLSSLELGDSALYFCASSPYPTSGSLRHTGELFFGEGSRLTVL.

The V call is TRBV4-2, the J call TRBJ2-1, with 9 nucleotides matching TRBD2. The CDR3 runs to 14 residues. Unmatched junction bases numbered 6, after V lost 4 bases and J lost 8 bases. The germline V gene has CDR1 LGHNA and CDR2 YNFKEQ. The DNA of the CDR3 is TGTGCCAGCAGCCGTAGCGGGGGAGAGGATGAGCAGTTCTTC. Translating gives CASSRSGGEDEQFF.

There are a few counts of this clonotype. The chain has TRBV11-2 and TRBJ2-2, with D perhaps TRBD2 (5 bases). Germline V CDR1 and CDR2: SGHAT, FQNNGV. The CDR3 is 14 amino acids. Trimming cost V 1 base and J 5 bases, with 8 bases left between them. CDR3 coding DNA: TGTGCCAGCAGCTTAGTCCGAGGGACCGGGGAGCTGTTTTTT. Encoded protein: CASSLVRGTGELFF.

This chain uses TRBV20-1 with TRBJ1-3, with 10 bases matching TRBD1. Per the germline V gene, CDR1 is DFQATT and CDR2 is SNEGSKA (reference sequence). This CDR3 contains 14 residues. Losses at the gene ends were 4 bases for V and 4 bases for J; bases not matched to a gene: 4. The DNA for the CDR3 is TGCAGTGCTACGCCGGGACAGGGGGGAAACACCATATATTTT. Translated, it gives CSATPGQGGNTIYF.

J is TRBJ2-1 and V is TRBV3-1; 9 positions agree with TRBD2. Germline V gene data show CDR1 as LGHDT and CDR2 as YNNKEL (reference sequence). J lost 6 bases, V lost 4 bases, and 10 bases had no gene match. This CDR3 spans 16 amino acids. CDR3 in DNA: TGTGCCAGCAGCCCCCCGGGACTAGCTTCTTTCAATGAGCAGTTCTTC. This translates into CASSPPGLASFNEQFF.